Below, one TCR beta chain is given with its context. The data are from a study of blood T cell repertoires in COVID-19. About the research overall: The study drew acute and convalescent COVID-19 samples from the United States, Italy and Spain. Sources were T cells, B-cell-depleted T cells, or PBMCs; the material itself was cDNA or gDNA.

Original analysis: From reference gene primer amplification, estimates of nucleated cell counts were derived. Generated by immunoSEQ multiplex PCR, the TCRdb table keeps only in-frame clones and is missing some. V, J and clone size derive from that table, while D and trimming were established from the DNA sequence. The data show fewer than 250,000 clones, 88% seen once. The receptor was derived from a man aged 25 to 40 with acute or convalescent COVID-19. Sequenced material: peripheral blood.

CDR3 DNA: TGCAGTGCTAGAGACAGGGGGGAGCTGTTTTTT. Translating it yields CSARDRGELFF. V is TRBV20-1 and J is TRBJ2-2; D remains ambiguous. Trimming took off 0 bases at V and 8 bases at J, with 4 bases between the two ends. From germline, CDR1 is DFQATT and CDR2 SNEGSKA (reference sequence). The CDR3 contains 11 residues.